This TCR beta chain was identified during a study of T-cell memory formation after mild COVID-19. TCRdb ran MiXCR on the 5' RACE reads and lists one entry per CDR3 protein. The repertoire holds about 450,000 distinct CDR3 sequences, with roughly a quarter as singletons. CDR3 length: 13 residues. Trimming at V came to 4 bases and at J to 10 bases, leaving 8 bases not matched to a gene. The germline V gene has CDR1 SGHRS and CDR2 YFSETQ. This clonotype showed up just a few times. Sequenced sample: PBMCs or a T cell subset sorted from them (not recorded which). The genes are TRBV5-1 and TRBJ2-5; 9 bases fit TRBD2. The source is an adult woman who had mild COVID-19 (a few samples of this study predate the infection). Cell type and time point are not known. The CDR3 reads CASSKLAGGIQYF. CDR3 sequence (DNA): TGCGCCAGCAGCAAGTTGGCGGGAGGGATCCAGTACTTC. Combining the CDR3 with reference TRBV5-1 and TRBJ2-5 gives the whole variable domain KAGVTQTPRYLIKTRGQQVTLSCSPISGHRSVSWYQQTPGQGLQFLFEYFSETQRNKGNFPGRFSGRQFSNSRSEMNVSTLELGDSALYLCASSKLAGGIQYFGPGTRLLVL.